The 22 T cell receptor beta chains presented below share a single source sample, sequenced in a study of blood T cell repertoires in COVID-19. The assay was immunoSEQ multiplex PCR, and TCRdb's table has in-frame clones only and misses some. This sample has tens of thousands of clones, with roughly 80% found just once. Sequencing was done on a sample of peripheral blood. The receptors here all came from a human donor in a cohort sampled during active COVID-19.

In DNA form, the CDR3 reads TGTGCCAGCAGTGAATTGGGCGCAACCGATCACGAGCAGTACTTC. This translates into CASSELGATDHEQYF. V is TRBV25-1 and J is TRBJ2-7, with D unclear. The CDR3 loop spans 15 amino acids. V lost 1 base, J lost 5 bases, and 15 bases lay in between. Germline V gene data show CDR1 as MGHDK and CDR2 as SYGVNS.

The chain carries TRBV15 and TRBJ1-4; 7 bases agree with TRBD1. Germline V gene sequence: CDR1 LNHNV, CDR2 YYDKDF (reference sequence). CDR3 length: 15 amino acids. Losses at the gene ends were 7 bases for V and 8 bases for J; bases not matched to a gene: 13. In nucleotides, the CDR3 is TGTGCCACCACCCAGGGGGGCAGGGTGGTGGAAAAACTGTTTTTT. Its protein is CATTQGGRVVEKLFF.

CDR3 loop: CASSLAGRGSNQPQHF. The CDR3 DNA reads TGTGCCAGCAGCTTGGCCGGCAGGGGAAGCAATCAGCCCCAGCATTTT. The chain is built from TRBV5-6 and TRBJ1-5, with D possibly being TRBD1 (6 bases). CDR1 SGHDT and CDR2 YYEEEE come from the germline V gene. This CDR3 comprises 16 residues. Trimming took off 0 bases at V and 1 base at J, with 11 bases between the two ends.

Here the CDR3 reads CASSLEGRGLAYEQYF. The CDR3 coding sequence is TGTGCCAGCAGCTTGGAGGGGCGGGGTTTGGCCTACGAGCAGTACTTC. The rearrangement uses TRBV5-6 and TRBJ2-7; tentatively, D is TRBD2 (6 bases). The CDR3 consists of 16 residues. Trimming cost V 0 bases and J 2 bases, with 15 bases left between them. The germline V gene encodes CDR1 SGHDT and CDR2 YYEEEE.

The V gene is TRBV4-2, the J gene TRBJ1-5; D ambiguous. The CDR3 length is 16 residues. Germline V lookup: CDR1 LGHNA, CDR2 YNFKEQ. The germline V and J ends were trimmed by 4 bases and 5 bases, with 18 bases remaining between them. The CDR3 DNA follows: TGTGCCAGCAGCCTAATCCTTCGGGGAGGAGATCAGCCCCAGCATTTT. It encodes CASSLILRGGDQPQHF.

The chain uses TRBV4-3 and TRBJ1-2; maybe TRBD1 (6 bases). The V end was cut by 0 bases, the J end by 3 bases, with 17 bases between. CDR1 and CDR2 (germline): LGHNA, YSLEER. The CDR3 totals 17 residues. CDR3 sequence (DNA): TGCGCCAGCAGCCAAGATGTAAGGCTCGAGGGGGACTATGGCTACACCTTC. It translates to CASSQDVRLEGDYGYTF.

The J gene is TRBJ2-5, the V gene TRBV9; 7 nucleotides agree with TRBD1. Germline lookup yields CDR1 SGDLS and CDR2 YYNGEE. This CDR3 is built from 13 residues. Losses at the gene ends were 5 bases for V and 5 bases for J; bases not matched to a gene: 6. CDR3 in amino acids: CASSIGGQETQYF. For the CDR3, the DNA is TGTGCCAGCAGTATAGGGGGCCAGGAGACCCAGTACTTC. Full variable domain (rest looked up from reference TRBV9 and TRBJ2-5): DSGVTQTPKHLITATGQRVTLRCSPRSGDLSVYWYQQSLDQGLQFLIQYYNGEERAKGNILERFSAQQFPDLHSELNLSSLELGDSALYFCASSIGGQETQYFGPGTRLLVL.

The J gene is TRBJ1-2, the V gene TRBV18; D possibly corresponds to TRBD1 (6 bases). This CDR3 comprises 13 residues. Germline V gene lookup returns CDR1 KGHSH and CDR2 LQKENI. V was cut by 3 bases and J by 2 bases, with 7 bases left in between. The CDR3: CASSPTGNYGYTF. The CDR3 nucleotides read TGTGCCAGCTCACCGACAGGCAACTATGGCTACACCTTC.

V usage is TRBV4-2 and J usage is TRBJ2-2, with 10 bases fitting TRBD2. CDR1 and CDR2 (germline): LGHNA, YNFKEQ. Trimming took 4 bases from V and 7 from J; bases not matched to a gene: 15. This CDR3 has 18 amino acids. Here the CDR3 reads CASSPLTPSGGRDGELFF. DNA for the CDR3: TGTGCCAGCAGCCCCCTCACCCCTAGCGGGGGCCGGGACGGGGAGCTGTTTTTT.

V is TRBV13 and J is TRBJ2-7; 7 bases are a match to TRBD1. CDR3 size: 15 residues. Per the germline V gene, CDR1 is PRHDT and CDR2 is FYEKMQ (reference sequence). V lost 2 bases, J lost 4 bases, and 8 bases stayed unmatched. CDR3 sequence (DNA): TGTGCCAGCAGCTTAAGGGGACAGAGCGCTTACGAGCAGTACTTC. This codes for CASSLRGQSAYEQYF.

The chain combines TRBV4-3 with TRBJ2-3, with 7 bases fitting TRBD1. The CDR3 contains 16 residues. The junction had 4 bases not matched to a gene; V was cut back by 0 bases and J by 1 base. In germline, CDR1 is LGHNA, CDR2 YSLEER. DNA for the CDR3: TGCGCCAGCAGCCAAGAAAGAACAGGGGGCACAGATACGCAGTATTTT. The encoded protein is CASSQERTGGTDTQYF.

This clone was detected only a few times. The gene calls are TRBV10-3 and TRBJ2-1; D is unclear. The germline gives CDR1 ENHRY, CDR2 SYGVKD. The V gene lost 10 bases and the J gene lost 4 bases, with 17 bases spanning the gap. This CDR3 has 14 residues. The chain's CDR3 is CATIYSDLYNEQFF. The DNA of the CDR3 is TGTGCCACCATTTACAGTGACCTTTACAATGAGCAGTTCTTC.

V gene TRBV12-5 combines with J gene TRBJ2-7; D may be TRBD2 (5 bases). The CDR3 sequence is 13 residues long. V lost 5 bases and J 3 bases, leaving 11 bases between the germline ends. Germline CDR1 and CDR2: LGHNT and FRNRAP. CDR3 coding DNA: TGTGCTAGTGGTCGAAGCGGCAGCTACGAGCAGTACTTC. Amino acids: CASGRSGSYEQYF.

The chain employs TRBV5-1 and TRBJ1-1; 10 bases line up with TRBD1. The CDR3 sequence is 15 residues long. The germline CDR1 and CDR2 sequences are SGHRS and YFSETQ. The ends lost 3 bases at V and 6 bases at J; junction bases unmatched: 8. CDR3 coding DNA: TGCGCCAGCAGCTCGGGACAGGGGTTGGGGTCTGAAGCTTTCTTT. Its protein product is CASSSGQGLGSEAFF.

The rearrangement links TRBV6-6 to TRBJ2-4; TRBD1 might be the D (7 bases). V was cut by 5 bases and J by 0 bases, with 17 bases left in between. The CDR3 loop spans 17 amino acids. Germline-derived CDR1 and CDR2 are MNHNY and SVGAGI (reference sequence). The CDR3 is CASSLSTGTLAKNIQYF. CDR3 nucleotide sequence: TGTGCCAGCAGTCTATCGACAGGGACTCTAGCCAAAAACATTCAGTACTTC.

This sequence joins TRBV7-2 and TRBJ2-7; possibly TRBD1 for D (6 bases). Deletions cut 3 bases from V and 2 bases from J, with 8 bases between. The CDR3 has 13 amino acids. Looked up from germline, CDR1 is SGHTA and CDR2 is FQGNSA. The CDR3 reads CASSFSGAYEQYF. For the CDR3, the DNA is TGTGCCAGCAGCTTCTCAGGGGCCTACGAGCAGTACTTC.

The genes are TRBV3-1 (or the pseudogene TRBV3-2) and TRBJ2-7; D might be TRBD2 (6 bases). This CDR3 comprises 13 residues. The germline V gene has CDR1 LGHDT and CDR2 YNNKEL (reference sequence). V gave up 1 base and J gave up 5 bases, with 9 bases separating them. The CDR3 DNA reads TGTGCCAGCAGCCAAGGAGGAGGGAACGAGCAGTACTTC. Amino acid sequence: CASSQGGGNEQYF.

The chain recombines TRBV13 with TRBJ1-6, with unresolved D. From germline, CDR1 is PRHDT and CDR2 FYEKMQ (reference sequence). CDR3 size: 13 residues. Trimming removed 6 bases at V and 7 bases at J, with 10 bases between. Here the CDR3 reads CASSLSGNSPLHF. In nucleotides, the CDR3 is TGTGCCAGCAGTCTTTCAGGCAATTCACCCCTCCACTTT. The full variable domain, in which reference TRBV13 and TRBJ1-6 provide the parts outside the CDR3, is AAGVIQSPRHLIKEKRETATLKCYPIPRHDTVYWYQQGPGQDPQFLISFYEKMQSDKGSIPDRFSAQQFSDYHSELNMSSLELGDSALYFCASSLSGNSPLHFGNGTRLTVT.

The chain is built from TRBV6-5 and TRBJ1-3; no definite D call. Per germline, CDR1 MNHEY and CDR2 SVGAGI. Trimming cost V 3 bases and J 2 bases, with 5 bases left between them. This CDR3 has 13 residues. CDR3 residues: CASSYGPGNTIYF. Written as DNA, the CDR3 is TGTGCCAGCAGTTATGGGCCTGGAAACACCATATATTTT.

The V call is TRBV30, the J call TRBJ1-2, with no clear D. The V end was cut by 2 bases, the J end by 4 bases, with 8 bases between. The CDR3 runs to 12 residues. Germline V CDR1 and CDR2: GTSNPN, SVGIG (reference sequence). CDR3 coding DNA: TGTGCCTGGAGTCGCGATGGCTATGGCTACACCTTC. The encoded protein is CAWSRDGYGYTF.

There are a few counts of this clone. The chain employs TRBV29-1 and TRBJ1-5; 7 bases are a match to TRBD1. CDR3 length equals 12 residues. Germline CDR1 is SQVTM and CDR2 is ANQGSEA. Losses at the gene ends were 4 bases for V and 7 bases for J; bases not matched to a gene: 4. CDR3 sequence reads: CSVGQGRQPQHF. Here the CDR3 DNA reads TGCAGCGTTGGACAGGGAAGACAGCCCCAGCATTTT.

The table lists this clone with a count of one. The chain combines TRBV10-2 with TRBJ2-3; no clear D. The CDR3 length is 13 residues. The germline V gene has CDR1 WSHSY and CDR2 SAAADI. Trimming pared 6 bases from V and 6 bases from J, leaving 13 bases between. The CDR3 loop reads CASSAGTWDTQYF. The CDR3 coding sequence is TGCGCCAGCAGCGCAGGTACTTGGGATACGCAGTATTTT.